This T cell receptor beta chain was profiled in a study of shared clonotypes between healthy human individuals. Turning to the study itself: Three plates each covered CD4 naive and memory; CD8 naive two, CD8 memory one. General observations from the study: Although depth was large, rarefaction showed that sequencing of the sorted subsets was incomplete.

Looked up from germline, CDR1 is SEHNR and CDR2 is FQNEAQ (reference sequence). The V gene lost 4 bases and the J gene lost 0 bases, with 19 bases spanning the gap. The CDR3 consists of 17 residues. A remark on this clone: Its antigen is as yet unknown.

Sequencing used immunoSEQ multiplex PCR; TCRdb keeps in-frame clones, though not all of them. The sample contains about 2 million clones, just under 95% of which appear only once. CD45RO-negative, CCR7-selected cells formed the naive CD8 fraction, which excluded terminally differentiated effector memory CD45RA+ cells. Sequencing was done on a sample of naive CD8+ T cells sorted from blood. This rearrangement joins TRBV7-9 to TRBJ2-7; D is possibly TRBD2 (5 bases). The TCR originated in a man younger than 35 in good health. The CDR3 DNA reads as TGTGCCAGCAGCTCCGGCCGGATCGGTGAGGGCTCCTACGAGCAGTACTTC. Its translation is CASSSGRIGEGSYEQYF.